These 4 T cell receptor beta chains originate from one sample sequenced in a study of technical replicates of blood from several donors. Some clones are missing from TCRdb's copy, which holds only in-frame ones; the method was immunoSEQ multiplex PCR. This table holds about 100,000 clones, about 94% found once. The sample taken for sequencing was T cells isolated from PBMCs. Receptors originate from a human donor in good health.

The chain employs TRBV6-6 and TRBJ1-1; no reliable D call. Trimming cost V 6 bases and J 5 bases, with 16 bases left between them. The germline V gene has CDR1 MNHNY and CDR2 SVGAGI (reference sequence). The CDR3 loop spans 14 amino acids. CDR3 region: CASSRQEVGTEAFF. The CDR3 nucleotides read TGTGCCAGCAGCAGGCAGGAGGTTGGAACTGAAGCTTTCTTT.

The chain joins TRBV7-9 to TRBJ1-1, with D tentatively TRBD1 (5 bases). This CDR3 is 12 amino acids long. Germline loops: CDR1 SEHNR, CDR2 FQNEAQ (reference sequence). With 8 bases removed from V and 10 bases from J, the gap between germline ends came to 17 bases. This chain's CDR3 is CASGEGQVRAFF. The CDR3 DNA follows: TGTGCCAGCGGGGAGGGGCAGGTCAGAGCTTTCTTT.

V and J are TRBV28 and TRBJ2-7, with D tentatively TRBD1 (5 bases). The V gene lost 1 base and the J gene lost 6 bases, with 13 bases spanning the gap. CDR3 size: 14 residues. Germline V gene lookup returns CDR1 MDHEN and CDR2 SYDVKM. The CDR3 sequence: CASSLSQGSSEQYF. Written as DNA, the CDR3 is TGTGCCAGCAGTTTATCCCAGGGTTCGTCCGAGCAGTACTTC.

J is TRBJ2-2 and V is TRBV29-1, with D maybe TRBD1 (6 bases). Germline-derived CDR1 and CDR2 are SQVTM and ANQGSEA. The V and J ends lost 4 bases and 1 base respectively, with 10 bases between them. This CDR3 comprises 14 residues. CDR3 region: CSVGGRGNTGELFF. As DNA, the CDR3 is TGCAGCGTTGGCGGCAGGGGGAACACCGGGGAGCTGTTTTTT.